The 17 T cell receptor beta chains presented below share a single source sample, sequenced in a study of beta chain features in type 1 diabetes. Since all of the isolated RNA was reverse transcribed, expressed TCRB transcripts were what got sequenced. The protocol was immunoSEQ multiplex PCR, while the TCRdb copy is restricted to in-frame clones and leaves out a portion. The sample records roughly 170,000 clones, approximately 13% being singletons. The sample comprised central memory CD4+ T cells from blood. The receptors were sampled from a young woman in good health.

The rearrangement joins TRBV18 to TRBJ2-4, with D perhaps matching TRBD1 (6 bases). Germline assignment: CDR1 KGHSH and CDR2 LQKENI. Between the trimmed V and J ends, which lost 3 bases and 5 bases, there was a span of 17 bases. The CDR3 sequence is 16 residues long. The CDR3 spells CASSPQMPRTENIQYF. For the CDR3, the DNA is TGTGCCAGCTCACCCCAAATGCCCAGGACAGAAAACATTCAGTACTTC.

The sample holds a few counts of this clone. The chain couples TRBV7-9 to TRBJ2-2; D gene uncertain. Germline values: CDR1 SEHNR, CDR2 FQNEAQ (reference sequence). This CDR3 has 15 amino acids. V was cut by 3 bases and J by 0 bases, with 8 bases left in between. The CDR3 DNA follows: TGTGCCAGCAGCTTTAACAGACCGAACACCGGGGAGCTGTTTTTT. Its protein product is CASSFNRPNTGELFF.

V gene TRBV6-5 combines with J gene TRBJ2-7; 10 positions match TRBD2. J lost 4 bases, V lost 4 bases, and 7 bases had no gene match. CDR1 is MNHEY, CDR2 SVGAGI, per germline. This CDR3 spans 15 amino acids. The CDR3 spells CASSFAAGGTYEQYF. Written as DNA, the CDR3 is TGTGCCAGCAGTTTCGCAGCGGGAGGGACTTACGAGCAGTACTTC.

The chain uses TRBV5-6 and TRBJ2-2, with D possibly TRBD1 on 5 matching bases. The CDR3 runs 17 residues. V shed 4 bases and J shed 0 bases, with 16 bases lying between them. Germline V CDR1 and CDR2: SGHDT, YYEEEE. CDR3: CASSRGGRTPNTGELFF. The CDR3 coding sequence is TGTGCCAGCAGCCGAGGTGGGCGGACACCGAACACCGGGGAGCTGTTTTTT. Looking up the rest from reference TRBV5-6 and TRBJ2-2 gives the full variable domain: DAGVTQSPTHLIKTRGQQVTLRCSPKSGHDTVSWYQQALGQGPQFIFQYYEEEERQRGNFPDRFSGHQFPNYSSELNVNALLLGDSALYLCASSRGGRTPNTGELFFGEGSRLTVL.

V is TRBV5-8 and J is TRBJ2-1; possible D gene TRBD2, 6 bases. The germline V gene has CDR1 SGHTS and CDR2 YDEGEE. CDR3 size: 15 residues. V lost 5 bases and J lost 2, with 14 bases in between. The CDR3 DNA is TGTGCCAGCAGTACAATTACTAGCCCCTACAATGAGCAGTTCTTC. This codes for CASSTITSPYNEQFF.

In this sample, this clone turned up a few times. The V gene is TRBV18, the J gene TRBJ2-7; possibly TRBD2 for D (5 bases). CDR3 size: 14 residues. Trimming pared 2 bases from V and 0 bases from J, leaving 8 bases between. The germline CDR1 and CDR2 sequences are KGHSH and LQKENI. The DNA of the CDR3 is TGTGCCAGCTCACCAATCGGGGACTCCTACGAGCAGTACTTC. Encoded protein: CASSPIGDSYEQYF.

The chain recombines TRBV5-1 with TRBJ1-5; D might be TRBD1 (5 bases). Germline CDR1 is SGHRS and CDR2 is YFSETQ. V dropped 4 bases and J dropped 7 bases, with 15 bases sitting between them. There are 14 residues in the CDR3. CDR3 coding DNA: TGCGCCAGCAGCGTAGCTACAGGCTACCAGCCCCAGCATTTT. This sequence encodes CASSVATGYQPQHF.

The chain has TRBV19 and TRBJ2-1, with 10 bases that match TRBD2. The J segment lost 1 base and the V segment lost 1 base, leaving 4 bases of the junction unmatched. The CDR3 is 17 residues long. CDR1 is LNHDA and CDR2 is SQIVND in the germline V gene (reference sequence). DNA for the CDR3: TGTGCCAGTAGTATAGGGACTAGCGGCCCTTCCTACAATGAGCAGTTCTTC. The encoded protein is CASSIGTSGPSYNEQFF.

In nucleotides, the CDR3 is TGCGCCAGCAGTGAGTCCAGGGAAGGTAGGCCTGAAGCTTTCTTT. Protein product: CASSESREGRPEAFF. The V call is TRBV10-1, the J call TRBJ1-1; maybe TRBD1 (5 bases). CDR1 is WNHNN, CDR2 SYGVQD, per germline (reference sequence). The CDR3 is made up of 15 amino acids. V was clipped by 0 bases and J by 6 bases, with 14 bases between them.

This clone came up a few times. The rearrangement joins TRBV30 to TRBJ2-6; D unresolved. With 0 bases removed from V and 0 bases from J, the gap between germline ends came to 6 bases. The CDR3 runs to 15 residues. CDR1 and CDR2 (germline): GTSNPN, SVGIG (reference sequence). CDR3 sequence reads: CAWSVHASGANVLTF. CDR3 nucleotide sequence: TGTGCCTGGAGTGTACATGCCTCTGGGGCCAACGTCCTGACTTTC.

The rearrangement joins TRBV28 to TRBJ2-5; TRBD2 aligns across 13 bases. CDR1 is MDHEN and CDR2 is SYDVKM in the germline V gene. After removal of 2 bases from V and 4 bases from J, the junction contained 4 bases not matched to a gene. The CDR3 totals 16 residues. The CDR3 here is CASSLRRLAGGETQYF. CDR3 nucleotide sequence: TGTGCCAGCAGTTTAAGGCGACTAGCGGGAGGAGAGACCCAGTACTTC.

In its sample, this clone was seen once. The chain recombines TRBV6-1 with TRBJ1-2; D is possibly TRBD1 (6 bases). Deletions cut 2 bases from V and 1 base from J, with 8 bases between. The CDR3 is 14 amino acids. CDR1 and CDR2 from the germline V gene are MNHNS and SASEGT. CDR3 sequence (DNA): TGTGCCAGCAGTGAAATGGACAGTAACTATGGCTACACCTTC. It yields the protein CASSEMDSNYGYTF.

The V and J genes are TRBV5-4 and TRBJ2-3; 8 nucleotides match TRBD2. V lost 4 bases and J lost 4; bases outside the gene matches: 8. Germline lookup yields CDR1 SGHNT and CDR2 YYREEE (reference sequence). The CDR3 has 15 amino acids. Written as DNA, the CDR3 is TGTGCCAGCAGCCACGGACCAGCGGGAGCAGATACGCAGTATTTT. This codes for CASSHGPAGADTQYF.

This chain connects TRBV6-5 to TRBJ1-1; 9 nucleotides line up with TRBD1. Looked up from germline, CDR1 is MNHEY and CDR2 is SVGAGI. The V gene end was trimmed by 2 bases and the J gene end by 5 bases; junction bases not matched to a gene: 0. The CDR3 is 13 amino acids. CDR3 in DNA: TGTGCCAGCAGTTACGACAGGGGGACTGAAGCTTTCTTT. As protein: CASSYDRGTEAFF.

Only a few counts were recorded for this clone. The gene calls are TRBV18 and TRBJ1-1; D is ambiguous. Per germline, CDR1 KGHSH and CDR2 LQKENI. V lost 3 bases to trimming and J lost 7 bases, with 12 bases between them. The CDR3 consists of 13 residues. The CDR3 sequence is CASSPPTGFEAFF. CDR3 nucleotide sequence: TGTGCCAGCTCACCGCCGACGGGATTTGAAGCTTTCTTT.

This clone occurred a few times. The chain combines TRBV7-8 with TRBJ2-7, with D maybe TRBD1 (6 bases). V lost 1 base to trimming and J lost 6 bases, with 19 bases between them. CDR3 size: 16 residues. The V gene's germline CDR1 is SGHVS and CDR2 FQNEAQ. CDR3 DNA: TGTGCCAGCAGCTTAGAACGCCAGGGGACCCACGGCGAGCAGTACTTC. Protein: CASSLERQGTHGEQYF.

The rearrangement links TRBV5-1 to TRBJ1-5; 8 bases are a match to TRBD1. The CDR3 consists of 15 residues. The V gene's germline CDR1 is SGHRS and CDR2 YFSETQ. V lost 5 bases, J lost 5 bases, and 9 bases stayed unmatched. In DNA, the CDR3 is TGCGCCAGCAGTCGAGCAGGGGGCGTTGATCAGCCCCAGCATTTT. This gives the protein CASSRAGGVDQPQHF.